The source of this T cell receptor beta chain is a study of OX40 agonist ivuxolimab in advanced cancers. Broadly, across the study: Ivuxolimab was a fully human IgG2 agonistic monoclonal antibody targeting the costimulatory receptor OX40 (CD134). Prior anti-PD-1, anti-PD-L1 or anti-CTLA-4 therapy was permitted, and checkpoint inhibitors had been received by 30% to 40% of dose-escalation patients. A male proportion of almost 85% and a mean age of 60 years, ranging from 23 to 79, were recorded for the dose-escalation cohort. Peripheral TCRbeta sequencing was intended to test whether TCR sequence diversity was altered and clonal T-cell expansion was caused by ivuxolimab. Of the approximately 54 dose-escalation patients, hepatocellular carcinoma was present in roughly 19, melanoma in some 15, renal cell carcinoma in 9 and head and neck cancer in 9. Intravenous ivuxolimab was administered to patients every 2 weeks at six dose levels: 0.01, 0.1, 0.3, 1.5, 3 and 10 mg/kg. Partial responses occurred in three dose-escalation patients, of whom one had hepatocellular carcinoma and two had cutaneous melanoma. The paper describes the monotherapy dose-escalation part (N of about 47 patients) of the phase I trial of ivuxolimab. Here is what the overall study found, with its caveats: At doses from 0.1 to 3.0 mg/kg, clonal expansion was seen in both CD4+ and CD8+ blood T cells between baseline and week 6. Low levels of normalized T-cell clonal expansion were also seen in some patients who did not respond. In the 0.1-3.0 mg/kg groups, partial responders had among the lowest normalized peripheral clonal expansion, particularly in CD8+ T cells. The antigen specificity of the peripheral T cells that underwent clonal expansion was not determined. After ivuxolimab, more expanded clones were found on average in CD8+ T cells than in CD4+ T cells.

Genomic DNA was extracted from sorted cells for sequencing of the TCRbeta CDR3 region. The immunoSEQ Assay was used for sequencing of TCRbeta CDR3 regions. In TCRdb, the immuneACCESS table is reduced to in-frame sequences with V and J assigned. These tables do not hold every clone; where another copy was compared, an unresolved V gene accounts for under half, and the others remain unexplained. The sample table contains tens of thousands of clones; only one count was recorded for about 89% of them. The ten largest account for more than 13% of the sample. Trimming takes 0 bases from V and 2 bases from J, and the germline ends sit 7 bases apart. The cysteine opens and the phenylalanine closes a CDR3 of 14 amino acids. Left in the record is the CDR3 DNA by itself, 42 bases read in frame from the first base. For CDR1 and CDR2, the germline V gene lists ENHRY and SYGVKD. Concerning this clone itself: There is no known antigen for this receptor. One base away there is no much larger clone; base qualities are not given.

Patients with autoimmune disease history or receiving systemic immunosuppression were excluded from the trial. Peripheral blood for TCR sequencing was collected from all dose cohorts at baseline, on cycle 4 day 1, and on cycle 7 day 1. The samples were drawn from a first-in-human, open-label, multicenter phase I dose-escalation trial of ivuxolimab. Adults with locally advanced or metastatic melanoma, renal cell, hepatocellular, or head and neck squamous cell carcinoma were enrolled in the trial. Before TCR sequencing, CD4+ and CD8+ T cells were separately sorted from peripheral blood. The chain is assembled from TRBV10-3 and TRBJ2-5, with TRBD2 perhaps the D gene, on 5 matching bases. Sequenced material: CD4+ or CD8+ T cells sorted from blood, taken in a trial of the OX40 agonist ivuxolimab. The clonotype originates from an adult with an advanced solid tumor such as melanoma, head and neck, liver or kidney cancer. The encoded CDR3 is CAISESWTQETQYF. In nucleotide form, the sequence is TGTGCCATCAGTGAGTCGTGGACTCAAGAGACCCAGTACTTC.